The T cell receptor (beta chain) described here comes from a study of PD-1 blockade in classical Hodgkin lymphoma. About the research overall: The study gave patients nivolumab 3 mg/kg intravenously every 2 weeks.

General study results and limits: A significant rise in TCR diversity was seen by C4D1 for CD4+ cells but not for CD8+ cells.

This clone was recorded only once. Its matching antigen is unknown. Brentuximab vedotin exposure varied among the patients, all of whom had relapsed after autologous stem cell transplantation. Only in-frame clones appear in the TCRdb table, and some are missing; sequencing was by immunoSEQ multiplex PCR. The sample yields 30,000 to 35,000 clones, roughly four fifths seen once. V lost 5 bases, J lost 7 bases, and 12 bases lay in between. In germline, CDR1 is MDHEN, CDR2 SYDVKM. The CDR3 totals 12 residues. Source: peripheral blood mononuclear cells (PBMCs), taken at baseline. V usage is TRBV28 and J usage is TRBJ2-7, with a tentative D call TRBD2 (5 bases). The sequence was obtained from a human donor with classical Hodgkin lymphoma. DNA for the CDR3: TGTGCCAGCAGTCGGGGATTACGGGAGCAGTACTTC. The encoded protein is CASSRGLREQYF.